The clone carrying this T cell receptor beta chain was found a few times. Its target is unknown. TCRdb re-called the RT-PCR reads through MiXCR, storing one row per CDR3 protein. The sample includes roughly 550,000 distinct CDR3 sequences, under 30% of them seen just once. This CDR3 spans 18 amino acids. Germline lookup yields CDR1 SGHAT and CDR2 FQNNGV. With V trimmed by 5 bases and J by 1 base, 12 bases remained unmatched. These data come from a study of response to subunit inactivated influenza vaccine. Whole-study results and caveats: The authors offered the suggestion that each seasonal influenza vaccination recruits few new T cells.

This sample was shared with a second study, whose subject was T cells expressing NK-cell markers. That report notes: The TCR beta cDNA came from 5'RACE template switching with UMIs. Several donors showed these clonotypes also leading the CD3+CD56-NKG2C+ fraction.

This TCR was sampled from a man aged 50-60 years who received an inactivated influenza vaccine. The chain carries TRBV11-2 and TRBJ2-1; 9 positions match TRBD2. The specimen comprised CD4+ T cells sorted from PBMCs, sampled 12 days after vaccination. The CDR3 protein is CASSPPKGSGRSYNEQFF. CDR3 DNA sequence: TGTGCCAGCAGCCCACCGAAGGGGAGCGGGAGGTCCTACAATGAGCAGTTCTTC.